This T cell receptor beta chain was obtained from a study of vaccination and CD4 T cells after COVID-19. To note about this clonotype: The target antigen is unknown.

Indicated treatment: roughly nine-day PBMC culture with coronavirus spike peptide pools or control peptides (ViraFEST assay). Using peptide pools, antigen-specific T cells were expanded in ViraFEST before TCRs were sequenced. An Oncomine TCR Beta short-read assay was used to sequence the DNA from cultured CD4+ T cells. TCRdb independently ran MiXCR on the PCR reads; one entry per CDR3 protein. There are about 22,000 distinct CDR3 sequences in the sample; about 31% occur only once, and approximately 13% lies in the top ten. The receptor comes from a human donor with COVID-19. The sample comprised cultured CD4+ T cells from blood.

CDR3 in amino acids: CAISGPRETQYF. CDR3 bases: TGTGCCATCTCCGGGCCCCGGGAGACCCAGTACTTC. The chain joins TRBV10-3 to TRBJ2-5; D gene ambiguous. V was shortened by 8 bases and J by 5 bases, with 12 bases between the two germline ends. Per germline, CDR1 ENHRY and CDR2 SYGVKD. This CDR3 is built from 12 residues.